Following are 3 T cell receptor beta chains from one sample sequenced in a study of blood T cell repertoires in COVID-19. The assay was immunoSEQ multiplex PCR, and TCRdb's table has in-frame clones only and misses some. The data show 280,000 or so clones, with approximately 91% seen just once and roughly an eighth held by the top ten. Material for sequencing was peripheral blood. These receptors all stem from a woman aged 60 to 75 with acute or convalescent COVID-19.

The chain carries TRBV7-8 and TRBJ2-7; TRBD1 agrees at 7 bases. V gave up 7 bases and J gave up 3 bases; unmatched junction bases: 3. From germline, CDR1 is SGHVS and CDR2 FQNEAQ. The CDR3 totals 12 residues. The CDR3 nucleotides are TGTGCCAGCACCCGGGACAGCTACGAGCAGTACTTC. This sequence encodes CASTRDSYEQYF.

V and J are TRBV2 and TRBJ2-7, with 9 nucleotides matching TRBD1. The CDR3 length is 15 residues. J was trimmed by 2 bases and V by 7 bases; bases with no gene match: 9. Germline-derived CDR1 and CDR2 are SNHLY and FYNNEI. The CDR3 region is CASTLAGTGPYEQYF. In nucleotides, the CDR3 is TGTGCCAGCACTCTTGCCGGGACAGGGCCCTACGAGCAGTACTTC.

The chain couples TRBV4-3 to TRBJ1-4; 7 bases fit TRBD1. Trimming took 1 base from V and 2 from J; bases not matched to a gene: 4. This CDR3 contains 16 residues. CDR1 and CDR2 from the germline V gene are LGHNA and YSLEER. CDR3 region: CASSQASGGTNEKLFF. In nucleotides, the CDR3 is TGCGCCAGCAGCCAAGCGTCAGGGGGGACTAATGAAAAACTGTTTTTT.